A selection of T cell receptor beta chains follows, all from one sample in a study of a mutant IDH1 vaccine in newly diagnosed glioma. No cognate antigen is known for these TCRs. Assay used: immunoSEQ multiplex PCR; TCRdb lists only in-frame clones, some missing. The sample lists approximately 41,000 clones, roughly 79% occurring once. The sequences come from PBMCs, collected from a glioma patient whose treatment included an IDH1 peptide vaccine. The receptors stem from a man in his forties with glioma. Each CDR3 is given with its conserved first and last residue. A D gene is named only where the DNA matches it firmly. The size entry is marked missing in some rows and otherwise reads once, few, many or a size class.

.	TRBJ2-2	TRBV18	.	CASRTANTGELFF	TGTGCCAGCCGGACGGCGAACACCGGGGAGCTGTTTTTT
few	TRBJ1-5	TRBV4-2	.	CASSQDQGSSNQPQHF	TGTGCCAGCAGCCAAGATCAGGGGTCTAGCAATCAGCCCCAGCATTTT
.	TRBJ2-1	TRBV11-3	TRBD2	CASSLRTSGRGVNEQFF	TGTGCCAGCAGCTTAAGAACTAGCGGGAGAGGCGTGAATGAGCAGTTCTTC
.	TRBJ2-3	TRBV10-2	.	CASSEEGGATDTQYF	TGCGCCAGCAGTGAAGAGGGGGGGGCCACAGATACGCAGTATTTT
.	TRBJ2-3	TRBV18	.	CASSPRDTISTDTQYF	TGTGCCAGCTCACCAAGAGACACGATTAGCACAGATACGCAGTATTTT
.	TRBJ2-7	TRBV21-1	.	CASSSRKYGSYEQYF	TGTGCCAGCAGCTCTCGTAAATACGGCTCCTACGAGCAGTACTTC
once	TRBJ2-7	TRBV7-9	.	CASSRTGSYEQYF	TGTGCCAGCAGCCGGACTGGCTCCTACGAGCAGTACTTC
.	TRBJ1-4	TRBV5-1	TRBD1	CASKLVAGTANEKLFF	TGCGCCAGCAAATTAGTCGCCGGGACAGCTAATGAAAAACTGTTTTTT
.	TRBJ2-7	TRBV28	.	CASEGRSSYEQYF	TGTGCCAGTGAAGGGCGAAGCTCCTACGAGCAGTACTTC
.	TRBJ2-2	TRBV5-1	.	CASSLARQVNTGELFF	TGCGCCAGCAGCTTGGCACGACAGGTGAACACCGGGGAGCTGTTTTTT
.	TRBJ2-2	TRBV7-9	.	CASSPLAPGELFF	TGTGCCAGCAGCCCCTTGGCGCCCGGGGAGCTGTTTTTT
.	TRBJ2-7	TRBV6-5	TRBD2	CASSSWGLDGDEQYF	TGTGCCAGCAGTTCATGGGGACTAGACGGCGACGAGCAGTACTTC
.	TRBJ1-2	TRBV6-5	.	CASSYSSRATGYTF	TGTGCCAGCAGTTACTCGAGTCGGGCGACTGGCTACACCTTC
.	TRBJ2-2	TRBV7-7	.	CASSLALVRDPGELFF	TGTGCTAGCAGCTTAGCCCTGGTGCGGGACCCCGGGGAGCTGTTTTTT
.	TRBJ2-7	TRBV6-1	.	CASSPSWATSYEQYF	TGTGCCAGCAGCCCATCCTGGGCTACCTCCTACGAGCAGTACTTC
few	TRBJ1-3	TRBV18	TRBD1	CASSSTGGTGNTIYF	TGTGCCAGCTCATCAACAGGGGGCACTGGAAACACCATATATTTT
.	TRBJ2-7	TRBV7-9	.	CASSLQSYEQYF	TGTGCCAGCAGCCTTCAGTCCTACGAGCAGTACTTC
.	TRBJ1-2	TRBV5-5	TRBD1	CASSLVGTAWGYTF	TGTGCCAGCAGCTTGGTGGGGACAGCCTGGGGCTACACCTTC
.	TRBJ2-5	TRBV7-2	.	CASSLEVGVKTQYF	TGTGCCAGCAGCTTAGAGGTGGGGGTAAAGACCCAGTACTTC
.	TRBJ2-1	TRBV5-8	TRBD2	CASSRSGGAYNEQFF	TGTGCCAGCAGCCGAAGCGGGGGGGCCTACAATGAGCAGTTCTTC
.	TRBJ2-7	TRBV18	.	CASSPGSGRAYEQYF	TGTGCCAGCTCACCAGGTAGCGGAAGGGCCTACGAGCAGTACTTC
once	TRBJ2-7	TRBV9	TRBD1	CASSVGDRRVHEQYF	TGTGCCAGCAGCGTTGGGGACAGGCGGGTCCACGAGCAGTACTTC
.	TRBJ1-2	TRBV10-3	.	CAISVGERGPTF	TGTGCCATCAGTGTCGGGGAGAGGGGTCCCACCTTC
few	TRBJ1-1	TRBV19	.	CASRRGETTNTEAFF	TGTGCCAGTAGGAGAGGGGAGACAACGAACACTGAAGCTTTCTTT
.	TRBJ2-1	TRBV5-8	TRBD2	CASSLERGVCFF	TGTGCCAGCAGCTTGGAGCGGGGGGTGTGTTTCTTC
once	TRBJ2-3	TRBV7-2	.	CASSSMGPDTQYF	TGTGCCAGCAGCTCCATGGGGCCAGATACGCAGTATTTT
.	TRBJ2-7	TRBV19	TRBD1	CASSTGTGVYEQYF	TGTGCCAGTAGTACCGGGACAGGGGTCTACGAGCAGTACTTC
.	TRBJ2-3	TRBV11-2	.	CASSPMITDTQYF	TGTGCCAGCAGCCCTATGATCACAGATACGCAGTATTTT
.	TRBJ1-4	TRBV7-6	TRBD1	CASSPAGQGNEKLFF	TGTGCCAGCAGCCCCGCGGGACAGGGGAATGAAAAACTGTTTTTT
.	TRBJ1-2	TRBV19	.	CASSIDDSHYSYGYTF	TGTGCCAGTAGTATAGATGACAGCCACTACAGCTATGGCTACACCTTC
.	TRBJ2-5	TRBV5-8	TRBD1	CASSKWSGQPREETQYF	TGTGCCAGCAGCAAATGGTCGGGACAGCCGAGGGAAGAGACCCAGTACTTC